Listed below are T cell receptor beta chains from one sample, sequenced in a study of early T cells in non-severe SARS-CoV-2 infection. TCRdb itself ran the 5' RACE reads through MiXCR, one entry per CDR3 protein. The sample lists about 70,000 distinct CDR3 sequences; roughly 15% were seen once. The sequencing here drew on whole blood, taken at baseline. The receptors come from an adult who was a healthcare worker with PCR-confirmed SARS-CoV-2 infection or an uninfected control (not recorded which). The CDR3 runs from the conserved cysteine through the conserved F or W. D genes are given only for firm matches. A row's size may be missing; if present it is once, few, many or a size class.

J,size,V,D,DNA,CDR3
TRBJ2-3,NA,TRBV19,NA,TGTGCCAGTAGCGGCTCCGCGGATACGCAGTATTTT,CASSGSADTQYF
TRBJ2-6,NA,TRBV7-2,NA,TGTGCCAGCAGCTTTAGTCCCTCTGGGGCCAACGTCCTGACTTTC,CASSFSPSGANVLTF
TRBJ2-1,few,TRBV10-3,TRBD1,TGTGCCATGTTCCCGGACAGGGGGGTTAACTACAATGAGCAGTTCTTC,CAMFPDRGVNYNEQFF
TRBJ2-1,NA,TRBV9,TRBD2,TGTGCCAGCAGCGATGAGCGGGAGCATGAGCAGTTCTTC,CASSDEREHEQFF
TRBJ2-2,once,TRBV27,NA,TGTGCCAGCAGACGCCAGGTTGGCAGAGAGAACACCGGGGAGCTGTTTTTT,CASRRQVGRENTGELFF
TRBJ2-7,NA,TRBV28,NA,TGTGCCAGCACCCCTGGAGGAGGCCCCCTCTACGAGCAGTACTTC,CASTPGGGPLYEQYF
TRBJ2-1,NA,TRBV6-6,NA,TGTGCCAGCAAAGAAGACCCCCGGGCCAATGAGCAGTTCTTC,CASKEDPRANEQFF
TRBJ2-1,many,TRBV7-2,TRBD1,TGTGCCAGCAGCTTCCGGACAGGGCTGAATGAGCAGTTCTTC,CASSFRTGLNEQFF
TRBJ2-5,few,TRBV3-1,NA,TGTGCCAGCAGCCAAGATTACGGGCAAAACCAAGAGACCCAGTACTTC,CASSQDYGQNQETQYF
TRBJ1-5,NA,TRBV20-1,NA,TGCAGTGCACCCCCCGGACAGAATAGCAATCAGCCCCAGCATTTT,CSAPPGQNSNQPQHF
TRBJ2-1,many,TRBV28,TRBD2,TGTGCCAGCAGTCAACTAGCGGGACGGTTCTTC,CASSQLAGRFF
TRBJ2-1,many,TRBV7-6,NA,TGTGCCAGCAGCCTTTTTGGACCGCACAATGAGCAGTTCTTC,CASSLFGPHNEQFF
TRBJ1-4,few,TRBV27,TRBD1,TGTGCCAGCAGCGCCCACCCGGGACAGGGTTTGGAAAAACTGTTTTTT,CASSAHPGQGLEKLFF
TRBJ1-5,NA,TRBV9,NA,TGTGCCAGCAGCCCGAGAGGGGAGGGGGAAAATAGCAATCAGCCCCAGCATTTT,CASSPRGEGENSNQPQHF
TRBJ2-7,NA,TRBV4-2,NA,TGTGCCAGCAGCCAAGAAATCGACGGTGACTACGAGCAGTACTTC,CASSQEIDGDYEQYF
TRBJ2-1,NA,TRBV3-1,NA,TGTGCCAGCAGCCCCATGAAGGGACCTAACAATGAGCAGTTCTTC,CASSPMKGPNNEQFF
TRBJ2-7,many,TRBV18,TRBD1,TGTGCCAGCTCACCTGGACAGGGCCGACACTTC,CASSPGQGRHF
TRBJ2-4,few,TRBV5-1,NA,TGCGCCAGCAGCTTGAACAGGGCCGAAAACATTCAGTACTTC,CASSLNRAENIQYF
TRBJ2-6,many,TRBV29-1,NA,TGCAGCGTTGAAAGGAGCTCTGGGGCCAACGTCCTGACTTTC,CSVERSSGANVLTF
TRBJ2-3,NA,TRBV7-6,TRBD2,TGTGCCAGCAGCTTAGTATTTGCGGGGGGGAGCACAGATACGCAGTATTTT,CASSLVFAGGSTDTQYF
TRBJ2-7,few,TRBV28,NA,TGTGCCAGCAGTTCCGAACCCTCTGGGAGAACAGAGCAGTACTTC,CASSSEPSGRTEQYF
TRBJ2-7,few,TRBV27,NA,TGTGCCAGCAGCCCCACAGGGTTCGCCTACGAGCAGTACTTC,CASSPTGFAYEQYF
TRBJ2-7,few,TRBV7-9,NA,TGTGCCAGCAGCCGTCTGGAGGGGAGGAACGAGCAGTACTTC,CASSRLEGRNEQYF
TRBJ2-7,few,TRBV10-3,NA,TGTGCCATCAGTGGGGGGGAAAATTCTCCCGAGCAGTACTTC,CAISGGENSPEQYF
TRBJ2-5,few,TRBV6-6,NA,TGTGCCAGCAGTTACGGGACCGCTCAAGAGACCCAGTACTTC,CASSYGTAQETQYF
TRBJ2-3,NA,TRBV12-3/TRBV12-4,NA,TGTGCCAGCAGCTCTACCGGGGCAGATACGCAGTATTTT,CASSSTGADTQYF
TRBJ2-7,few,TRBV28,NA,TGTGCCAGCGGTACACTTCCAGGGTCGGCTTACGAGCAGTACTTC,CASGTLPGSAYEQYF
TRBJ2-2,few,TRBV6-6,TRBD2,TGTGCCAGCAGGGGACTAGCGGGAGTCACCGGGGAGCTGTTTTTT,CASRGLAGVTGELFF
TRBJ2-7,many,TRBV7-9,NA,TGTGCCAGCAGCTCCATTTATTCTAGCGCCTACCTTTCCTACGAGCAGTACTTC,CASSSIYSSAYLSYEQYF
TRBJ2-1,many,TRBV24-1,TRBD2,TGTGCCACCAGGGCCCCGGGAGGGAGCGGGAGACGGAATGAGCAGTTCTTC,CATRAPGGSGRRNEQFF
TRBJ2-1,few,TRBV18,NA,TGTGCCAGCTCACCCCTTTCGCCGGTCAATGAGCAGTTCTTC,CASSPLSPVNEQFF
TRBJ1-2,NA,TRBV20-1,TRBD1,TGCAGTGCTGAGGGTACAGGGGAGATCTATGGCTACACCTTC,CSAEGTGEIYGYTF
TRBJ2-2,few,TRBV5-4,NA,TGTGCCAGCAGCTTGCGAAGCGCTACGAACACCGGGGAGCTGTTTTTT,CASSLRSATNTGELFF
TRBJ2-7,few,TRBV11-2,NA,TGTGCCAGCAGCTTAAGTAAGGAGCAGTACTTC,CASSLSKEQYF
TRBJ2-7,NA,TRBV16,TRBD2,TGTGCCAGCAGCCTCGGACTAGCGTTCGAGCAGTACTTC,CASSLGLAFEQYF
TRBJ1-5,few,TRBV7-9,NA,TGTGCCAGCAGCCCCCGAGGGGGCAATCAGCCCCAGCATTTT,CASSPRGGNQPQHF
TRBJ2-5,NA,TRBV20-1,NA,TGCAGTGCTAGAGATCGTAGTATGGAGACCCAGTACTTC,CSARDRSMETQYF
TRBJ2-7,NA,TRBV20-1,NA,TGCAGTGCTAGAGCCGGAATAACAGTTTACGAGCAGTACTTC,CSARAGITVYEQYF
TRBJ2-7,few,TRBV5-6,NA,TGTGCCAGCAGCTCTGTCGGGGAACCCCCCAAGGAATACGAGCAGTACTTC,CASSSVGEPPKEYEQYF
TRBJ2-5,few,TRBV27,NA,TGTGCCAGCCGACAGAGATTAATAGGAGGGTACCAAGAGACCCAGTACTTC,CASRQRLIGGYQETQYF
TRBJ2-3,few,TRBV9,NA,TGTGCCAGCAGCGCATCCGGGGGACAGCTCACAGATACGCAGTATTTT,CASSASGGQLTDTQYF
TRBJ2-3,NA,TRBV29-1,NA,TGCAGCGTTGCGCAGGGGGCACTAGCGGTTTACACAGATACGCAGTATTTT,CSVAQGALAVYTDTQYF
TRBJ2-7,NA,TRBV6-5,NA,TGTGCCAGCAAACAACTGGGAGAGCAGTACTTC,CASKQLGEQYF
TRBJ2-7,NA,TRBV3-1,NA,TGTGCCAGCAGTTCCCAACTCTTACGCGACGGGGAGCAGTACTTC,CASSSQLLRDGEQYF
TRBJ2-1,NA,TRBV6-1,NA,TGTGCCAGCAGTGAACTAACGGCGAGCTCCTACAATGAGCAGTTCTTC,CASSELTASSYNEQFF
TRBJ2-3,many,TRBV7-2,TRBD2,TGTGCCAGCAGCCCGGGACTAGCGGGAGATACGCAGTATTTT,CASSPGLAGDTQYF
TRBJ2-6,many,TRBV6-1,NA,TGTGCCAGCAGCGACCCCTGGGACGGCGGGGGCCGACGGGATGGGGCCAACGTCCTGACTTTC,CASSDPWDGGGRRDGANVLTF
TRBJ2-7,few,TRBV4-1,NA,TGCGCCAGCAGCCAATGGGAGCAAGCTACTATTACACACTACGAGCAGTACTTC,CASSQWEQATITHYEQYF
TRBJ2-1,once,TRBV2,TRBD1,TGTGCCAGCAGAACAACCGGGACAGGCGGCAATGAGCAGTTCTTC,CASRTTGTGGNEQFF
TRBJ1-1,few,TRBV20-1,TRBD1,TGCAGTGCAAGACAGGGGAACACTGAAGCTTTCTTT,CSARQGNTEAFF
TRBJ1-1,many,TRBV12-3/TRBV12-4,NA,TGTGCCAGCAGCCGAGACAGGTTTGAAGCTTTCTTT,CASSRDRFEAFF
TRBJ2-3,NA,TRBV7-9,TRBD1,TGTGCCACCCTAGGTGGACAGGGGGTCACAGATACGCAGTATTTT,CATLGGQGVTDTQYF
TRBJ1-2,few,TRBV24-1,NA,TGTGCCACCAGGGGGAATAACTATGGCTACACCTTC,CATRGNNYGYTF
TRBJ2-7,NA,TRBV6-6,TRBD1,TGTGCCAGCAGTACCCTGGGACAGGGCATCGACGAGCAGTACTTC,CASSTLGQGIDEQYF
TRBJ2-5,NA,TRBV9,NA,TGTGCCAGCAGCGTAGGTGACATACCCTCGGAGACCCAGTACTTC,CASSVGDIPSETQYF